This TCR beta chain derives from a study of cytomegalovirus exposure and HLA in healthy donors. Findings and limits, study-wide: In vitro assays verified that a few CMV-associated chains recognized CMV antigens specifically.

With regard to this clone: Its antigen remains unidentified.

Germline trimming cut 2 bases from V and 4 bases from J; bases unmatched to any gene: 4. Germline V lookup: CDR1 SGHNT, CDR2 YYREEE (reference sequence). CDR3 size: 17 residues. Measured with immunoSEQ multiplex PCR; TCRdb has only the in-frame clones, and not every one. Among tens of thousands of clones listed, over 85% were seen once. Sample: PBMCs. This chain links TRBV5-4 with TRBJ2-1; 15 bases are shared with TRBD2. The receptor's source is a man younger than 35 in good health and CMV-seronegative. This CDR3 reads CASSLWTSGGAYNEQFF. CDR3 coding DNA: TGTGCCAGCAGCTTATGGACTAGCGGGGGGGCTTACAATGAGCAGTTCTTC.